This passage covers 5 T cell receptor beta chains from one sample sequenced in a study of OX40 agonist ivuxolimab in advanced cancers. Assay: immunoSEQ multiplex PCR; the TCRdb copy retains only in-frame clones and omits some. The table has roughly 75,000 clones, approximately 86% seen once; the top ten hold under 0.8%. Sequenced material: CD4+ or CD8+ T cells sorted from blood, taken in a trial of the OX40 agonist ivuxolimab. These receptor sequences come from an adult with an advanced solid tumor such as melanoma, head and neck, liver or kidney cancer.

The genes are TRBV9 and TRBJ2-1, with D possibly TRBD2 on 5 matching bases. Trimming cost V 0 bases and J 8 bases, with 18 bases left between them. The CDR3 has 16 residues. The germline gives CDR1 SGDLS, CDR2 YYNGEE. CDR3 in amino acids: CASSVASGRVTDEQFF. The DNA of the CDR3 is TGTGCCAGCAGCGTAGCCAGCGGCCGAGTAACGGATGAGCAGTTCTTC.

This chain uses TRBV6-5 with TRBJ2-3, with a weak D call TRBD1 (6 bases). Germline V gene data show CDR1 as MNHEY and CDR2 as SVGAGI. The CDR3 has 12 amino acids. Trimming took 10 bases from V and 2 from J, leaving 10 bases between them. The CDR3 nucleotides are TGTGCCACCCGGGACACCACAGATACGCAGTATTTT. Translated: CATRDTTDTQYF.

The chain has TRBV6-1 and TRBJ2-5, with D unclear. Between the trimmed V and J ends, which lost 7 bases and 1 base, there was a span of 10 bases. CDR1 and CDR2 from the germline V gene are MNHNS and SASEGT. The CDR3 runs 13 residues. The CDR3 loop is CASMADGQETQYF. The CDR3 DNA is TGTGCCAGCATGGCGGACGGCCAAGAGACCCAGTACTTC.

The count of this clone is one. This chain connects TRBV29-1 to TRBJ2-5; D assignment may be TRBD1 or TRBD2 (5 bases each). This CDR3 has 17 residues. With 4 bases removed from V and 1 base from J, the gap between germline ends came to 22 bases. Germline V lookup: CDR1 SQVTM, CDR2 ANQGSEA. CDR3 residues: CSVGSERGTRLQETQYF. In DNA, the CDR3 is TGCAGCGTTGGTAGTGAGAGGGGCACCCGGCTCCAAGAGACCCAGTACTTC.

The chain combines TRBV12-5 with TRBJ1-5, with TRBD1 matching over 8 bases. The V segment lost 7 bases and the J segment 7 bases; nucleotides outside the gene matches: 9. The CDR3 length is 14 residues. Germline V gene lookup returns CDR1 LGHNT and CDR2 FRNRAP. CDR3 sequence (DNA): TGTGCTAGTGCCTCAGGGGGCCCGGGGCAGCCCCAGCATTTT. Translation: CASASGGPGQPQHF.